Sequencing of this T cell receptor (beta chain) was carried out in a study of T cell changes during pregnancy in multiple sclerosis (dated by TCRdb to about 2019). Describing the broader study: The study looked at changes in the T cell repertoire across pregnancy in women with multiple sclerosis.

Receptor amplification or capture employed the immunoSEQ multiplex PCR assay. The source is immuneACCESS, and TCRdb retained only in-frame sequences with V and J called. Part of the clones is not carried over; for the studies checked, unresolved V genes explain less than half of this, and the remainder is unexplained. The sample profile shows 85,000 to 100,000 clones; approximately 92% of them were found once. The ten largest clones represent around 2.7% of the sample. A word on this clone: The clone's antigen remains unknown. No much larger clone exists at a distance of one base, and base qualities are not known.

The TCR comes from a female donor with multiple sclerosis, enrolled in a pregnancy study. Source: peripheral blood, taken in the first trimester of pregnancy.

Read as DNA, the sequence is TGTGCCAGCAGTGAAGACGGGGTTTTCTGGGCTTTCTTT. This translates into CASSEDGVFWAFF. The chain was built from TRBV2 and TRBJ1-1; no D gene is confidently identified. CDR1 SNHLY and CDR2 FYNNEI are derived from the germline V gene. V gives up 1 base and J gives up 11 bases, and the segment between their germline ends measures 14 bases. Including the terminal cysteine and phenylalanine, the CDR3 comprises 13 residues. The CDR3 DNA has 39 bases and is translated from base 1. When the CDR3 is completed using the reference TRBV2 and TRBJ1-1 genes on either side, the full variable domain is EPEVTQTPSHQVTQMGQEVILRCVPISNHLYFYWYRQILGQKVEFLVSFYNNEISEKSEIFDDQFSVERPDGSNFTLKIRSTKLEDSAMYFCASSEDGVFWAFFGQGTRLTVV.